This TCR beta chain was found in a study of blood T cell repertoires in COVID-19. This CDR3 has 13 amino acids. J gave up 9 bases and V 6 bases, and 8 bases lay outside the gene matches. TCRdb keeps only in-frame clones here, not all; method: immunoSEQ multiplex PCR. The profile shows 290,000 or so clones, roughly four fifths of them singletons. The TCR originated in a man aged 35 to 55 who had been exposed to COVID-19. The gene calls are TRBV23-1 and TRBJ1-2; 9 positions match TRBD1. Being an ORF, TRBV23-1 has a function that is uncertain. Source material: PBMCs or T cells enriched from blood (not recorded which). CDR3 sequence: CASRGQGHYSYTF. For the CDR3, the DNA is TGCGCCAGCAGGGGACAGGGCCATTATAGCTACACCTTC.